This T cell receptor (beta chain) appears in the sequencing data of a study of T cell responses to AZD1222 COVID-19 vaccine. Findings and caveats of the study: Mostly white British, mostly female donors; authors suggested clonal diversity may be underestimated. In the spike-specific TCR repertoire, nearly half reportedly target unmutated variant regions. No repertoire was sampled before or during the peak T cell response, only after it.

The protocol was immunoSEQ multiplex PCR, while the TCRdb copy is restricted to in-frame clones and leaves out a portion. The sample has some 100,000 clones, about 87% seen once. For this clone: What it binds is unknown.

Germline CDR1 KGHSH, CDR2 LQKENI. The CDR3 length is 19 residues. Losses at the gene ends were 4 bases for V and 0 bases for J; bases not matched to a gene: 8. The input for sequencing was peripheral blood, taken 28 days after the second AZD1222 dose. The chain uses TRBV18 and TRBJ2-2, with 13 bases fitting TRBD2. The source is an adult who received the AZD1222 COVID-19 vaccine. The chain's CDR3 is CASSRLGTSGVSNTGELFF. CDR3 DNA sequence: TGTGCCAGCTCACGTCTAGGGACTAGCGGGGTGTCGAACACCGGGGAGCTGTTTTTT.